This note documents a single T cell receptor beta chain sequence. The antigen remains unidentified. The junction departs from germline at one end; a sequencing error may be responsible. The data derive from a study of Graves' ophthalmopathy and Graves' hyperthyroidism. Other autoimmune disease, uncontrolled infection, pregnancy and lactation led to exclusion. A roughly 10 ml volume of fresh peripheral blood provided the PBMCs. Study findings and constraints: For separating ophthalmopathy from stable hyperthyroidism, a 13-signature model gave approximately 90% sensitivity and 81.08% specificity. The blood repertoire also included most expanded thyroid clonotypes above 0.001 frequency.

Amplification from RNA transcripts yielded the TCR beta CDR3 regions. In the first round, RT-PCR was carried out with HTBI primers, and a multiplex PCR formed the second round. TCRdb re-called the multiplex PCR reads through MiXCR, storing one row per CDR3 protein. The repertoire holds hundreds of thousands of distinct CDR3 sequences, with around 40% as singletons. Sequencing input: peripheral blood. This sequence was found in an adult man with Graves' ophthalmopathy.

The CDR3 DNA sequence: TGTGCCAGCCGTGAATTCAACGCGGGGATAGATAACTATGGCTACACCTTC. Translated, it gives CASREFNAGIDNYGYTF. The chain combines TRBV6-1 with TRBJ1-2; D unresolved. The CDR3 loop spans 17 amino acids. Germline-derived CDR1 and CDR2 are MNHNS and SASEGT.